Listed below are T cell receptor beta chains from one sample, sequenced in a study of OX40 agonist ivuxolimab in advanced cancers. Generated by immunoSEQ multiplex PCR, the TCRdb table keeps only in-frame clones and is missing some. This table has roughly 23,000 clones, roughly 83% appearing once. Here the sequenced sample was CD4+ or CD8+ T cells sorted from blood, taken in a trial of the OX40 agonist ivuxolimab. The source is an adult with an advanced solid tumor such as melanoma, head and neck, liver or kidney cancer. The CDR3 runs from the conserved cysteine through the conserved F or W. The D gene is left open where the match is weak. Not all rows give a size; the values are once, few, many and, for expanded clones, a class.

-	-	TRBJ2-7	TRBV29-1	TGCAGCGTGTGGGATAGCGACCACTACGAGCAGTACTTC	CSVWDSDHYEQYF
few	-	TRBJ1-2	TRBV6-5	TGTGCCAGCAGTTACCTCCAGAACTATGGCTACACCTTC	CASSYLQNYGYTF
-	-	TRBJ2-7	TRBV2	TGTGCCAGCAGTGAAGGACCTGGCTACGAGCAGTACTTC	CASSEGPGYEQYF
once	-	TRBJ1-1	TRBV4-2	TGTGCCAGCAGCCCAAGACAGTATGAAAAGACTGAAGCTTTCTTT	CASSPRQYEKTEAFF
few	-	TRBJ1-2	TRBV19	TGTGCCAGTACCGATCTGCAGGGGTTGGACTATGGCTACACCTTC	CASTDLQGLDYGYTF
-	TRBD2	TRBJ2-3	TRBV5-1	TGCGCCAGCAGCCCTCGCCCACTAGCGGGAGGCCCTCCACCTTATCCCACAGATACGCAGTATTTT	CASSPRPLAGGPPPYPTDTQYF
once	TRBD2	TRBJ2-5	TRBV6-5	TGTGCCAGCAGTCAGGGACTAGCGTCTTATACCCAGTACTTC	CASSQGLASYTQYF
-	TRBD2	TRBJ2-7	TRBV27	TGTGCCAGCAGTCCACTAGCGGGGGGTGTCGAGCAGTACTTC	CASSPLAGGVEQYF
-	-	TRBJ2-7	TRBV7-4	TGTGCCAGCAGCTTCCCCGACAGTTGGCCCTACGAGCAGTACTTC	CASSFPDSWPYEQYF
-	-	TRBJ2-1	TRBV23-1	TGCGCCAGCAGAGACAGGTTCTTC	CASRDRFF